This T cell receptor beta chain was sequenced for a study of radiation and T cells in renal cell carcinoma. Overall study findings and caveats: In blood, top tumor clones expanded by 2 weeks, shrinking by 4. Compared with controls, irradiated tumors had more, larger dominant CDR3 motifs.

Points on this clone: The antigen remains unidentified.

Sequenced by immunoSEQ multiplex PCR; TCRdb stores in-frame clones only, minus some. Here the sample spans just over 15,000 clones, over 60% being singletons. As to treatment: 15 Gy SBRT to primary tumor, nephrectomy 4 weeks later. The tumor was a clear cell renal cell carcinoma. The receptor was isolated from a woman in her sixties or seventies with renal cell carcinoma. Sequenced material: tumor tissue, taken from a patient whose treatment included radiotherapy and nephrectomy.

The DNA for the CDR3 is TGTGCCAGCACCCAGGGGGTCCAGGGCTATGGCTACACCTTC. It encodes CASTQGVQGYGYTF. The V call is TRBV6-5, the J call TRBJ1-2; 7 bases agree with TRBD1. The CDR3 consists of 14 residues. Germline-derived CDR1 and CDR2 are MNHEY and SVGAGI. Germline trimming cut 7 bases from V and 4 bases from J; bases unmatched to any gene: 9.